The following is a T cell receptor (beta chain) sequence with its context. There is no known antigen for this receptor. Per-nucleotide qualities are absent, and no much larger clonotype sits a single base away. This record belongs to a study of T cells in Graves' hyperthyroidism and ophthalmopathy (dated by TCRdb to about 2019). For the wider study: Peripheral blood samples were taken at initial diagnosis, before any treatment was given. TCR V-J signatures able to tell the groups apart were searched for in a discovery cohort of 100 or so patients, of whom over 40 had Graves' ophthalmopathy and 55 to 60 had stable Graves' hyperthyroidism. Whether ophthalmopathy could be predicted prospectively was tested in an independent validation cohort made up of roughly 20 hyperthyroidism patients plus 17 patients who later progressed to ophthalmopathy. The roughly 100 discovery patients were randomly divided into training and test sets at a 7:3 ratio. In roughly six Graves' hyperthyroidism patients, the study also compared T-cell repertoires from thyroid tissue with T-cell repertoires from blood. Following sampling, methimazole starting at 30 mg daily was given to hyperthyroidism patients, and high-dose intravenous methylprednisolone was given to ophthalmopathy patients. According to the paper, TCR Vbeta CDR3 sequencing was carried out on 135 peripheral blood samples, which came from more than 40 ophthalmopathy, approximately 78 hyperthyroidism and approximately 17 progressor patients. Findings and caveats that apply to the study as a whole: Ophthalmopathy was separated from stable hyperthyroidism by a 13 V-J signature model, with over 85% sensitivity and about 81% specificity obtained in cross-validation and 80%/75% obtained in testing. During validation, the model predicted progression to ophthalmopathy a median of about 5.9 months ahead of onset, with roughly 65% sensitivity and 72% to 80% specificity. No statistical method was used to set the sample size in advance, and investigators knew the group allocation. Most expanded thyroid clonotypes (frequency above 0.001) were also detected in blood, suggesting blood repertoires may reflect thyroid immune responses.

Graves' hyperthyroidism was defined as stable when no progression to ophthalmopathy occurred over 18 months of follow-up. Hyperthyroidism patients were aged 18 to 65 years and newly diagnosed, with disease duration of less than 2 months. Patients with uncontrolled infections, other autoimmune diseases, pregnancy or lactation were excluded. Diagnoses were established on the basis of clinical symptoms, serum thyroxine and TRAb, thyroid ultrasound, and orbital computed tomography. Ficoll-Paque density gradient centrifugation was used to isolate PBMCs from under 11 ml of fresh peripheral blood. Trizol reagent was used to extract total RNA, and RNA quality was then checked on an Agilent 2100 Bioanalyzer. CDR1 and CDR2 were assigned from the germline V gene (reference sequence) as SGHKS and YYEKEE. Cut back by 4 bases and 3 bases, the V and J ends lie 14 bases apart. The CDR3 sequence holds 14 residues, the cysteine and phenylalanine included. CDR3 DNA is the only sequence kept; it has 42 bases, read in frame from the first base.

The TCR beta CDR3 regions were amplified from RNA transcripts. A first-round RT-PCR of the TCR CDR3 used the HTBI primer set with the Qiagen OneStep RT-PCR kit. The libraries were constructed in a second round of multiplex PCR and then size-selected and purified. Libraries were sequenced paired-end with 100 bp reads on an Illumina HiSeq2000. The original pipeline was this. SOAPnuke was used to process the raw data, removing reads that contained adapters or uncalled bases, had a mean Phred below 15, or lacked an exact match to the constant primer or identifier. COPE v1.2.5 was used to merge high-quality paired reads, and clonotypes were defined as unique nucleotide sequences. Clonotypes were aligned to IMGT TRBV, TRBD and TRBJ reference segments using MiTCR v1.1. Only V-J combinations with frequency above 0.0001, covering 99% to 99.2% of repertoires, were analysed. A TCS score was defined as the ratio of F50 (clonal expansion) to E x V (chaos), with BLOSUM62-based TCRdist applied between CDR3 peptides within each V-J. Welch's t-statistics and random forest reduced 500 to 550 V-J features to 10 to 15, which were used in a naive Bayes classifier (R e1071). Using fastp trimming at Q25 and MiXCR clonotype assembly, TCRdb reanalyzed the public sequencing data and kept in-frame beta chains. Entries are consolidated by CDR3 protein sequence, retaining the most common genes and DNA. TCRdb's processing, not the authors' own work, is the source of the V and J calls. The sample yields around 520,000 distinct CDR3 sequences; about 15% were counted once. Over 15% of the sample comes from the top ten.

The sequence was collected from a young woman with Graves' hyperthyroidism. The rearranged chain carries TRBV5-5 and TRBJ2-7; the D gene is tentatively TRBD1 or TRBD2, each matching 5 bases. The specimen was blood. CDR3 protein: CASSTRDGLYEQYF. The nucleotide sequence reads as follows: TGTGCCAGCAGCACACGGGACGGCCTCTACGAGCAGTACTTC.